The 10 T cell receptor beta chains below were found in one sample sequenced in a study of CD8 T cell repertoires and HIV-1 epitope variants. Produced via immunoSEQ multiplex PCR; TCRdb's table is partial and in-frame only. The repertoire holds 4,000 to 5,500 clones, with approximately 71% as singletons. These receptors' antigens are unknown. Source material: cultured CD8+ T cells derived from PBMCs. The source of these receptors is a male donor with HIV.

The chain joins TRBV2 to TRBJ1-3, with a possible D match to TRBD1 (6 bases). This CDR3 is built from 16 residues. Germline values: CDR1 SNHLY, CDR2 FYNNEI. Trimming removed 6 bases from V and 0 bases from J, with 15 bases in between. The CDR3 loop reads CASRGTLESSGNTIYF. The CDR3 DNA is TGTGCCAGCAGAGGGACATTAGAAAGCTCTGGAAACACCATATATTTT.

The chain has TRBV4-2 and TRBJ1-2, with 7 bases identical to TRBD1. Germline V CDR1 and CDR2: LGHNA, YNFKEQ. With 1 base clipped from V and 4 bases from J, the junction kept 3 bases outside the gene matches. The length of the CDR3 is 14 residues. Here the CDR3 reads CASSQVRDSYGYTF. As DNA, the CDR3 is TGTGCCAGCAGCCAAGTGAGGGACAGCTATGGCTACACCTTC.

The CDR3 region has the DNA TGCGCCAGCAGCCAAGAGGTGAATCAGCCCCAGCATTTT. It translates to CASSQEVNQPQHF. The chain employs TRBV4-3 and TRBJ1-5; no reliable D call. Germline V gene sequence: CDR1 LGHNA, CDR2 YSLEER. CDR3 length equals 13 residues. Trimming shortened V by 0 bases and J by 4 bases, and 4 bases separated the two germline ends.

The chain uses TRBV9 and TRBJ1-1, with 7 nucleotides matching TRBD1. Germline lookup yields CDR1 SGDLS and CDR2 YYNGEE. The trim removed 3 bases at V and 2 bases at J, leaving 1 base unmatched. There are 13 residues in the CDR3. The CDR3 DNA reads TGTGCCAGCAGCGGGGACAGAAACACTGAAGCTTTCTTT. Its translation: CASSGDRNTEAFF.

This clone came up a few times. The rearrangement uses TRBV5-1 and TRBJ2-1; 7 nucleotides agree with TRBD2. CDR3 length: 17 residues. Germline loops: CDR1 SGHRS, CDR2 YFSETQ. V trimming: 1 base; J trimming: 2 bases; junction bases outside the gene matches: 9. CDR3 protein: CASSLFPLADTYNEQFF. The CDR3 coding sequence is TGCGCCAGCAGCTTGTTCCCCCTAGCGGACACCTACAATGAGCAGTTCTTC.

The chain links TRBV7-2 to TRBJ2-3; D gene ambiguous. There are 16 residues in the CDR3. Trimming took 4 bases from V and 3 from J, leaving 17 bases between them. The V gene's germline CDR1 is SGHTA and CDR2 FQGNSA. The CDR3 here is CASSSEAILLTDTQYF. CDR3 in DNA: TGTGCCAGCAGCTCAGAGGCTATCCTCCTGACAGATACGCAGTATTTT.

This rearrangement joins TRBV19 to TRBJ2-7; no definite D call. Germline V gives CDR1 LNHDA, CDR2 SQIVND (reference sequence). The germline V and J ends were trimmed by 4 bases and 4 bases, with 11 bases remaining between them. The CDR3 covers 13 residues. Here the CDR3 reads CASSTGLKYEQYF. CDR3 in DNA: TGTGCCAGTAGTACGGGTCTTAAGTACGAGCAGTACTTC.

The chain couples TRBV11-2 to TRBJ2-3; 10 nucleotides line up with TRBD2. Germline V gene sequence: CDR1 SGHAT, CDR2 FQNNGV. V was pared by 2 bases and J by 2 bases, with 7 bases of the junction left unmatched. CDR3 size: 17 residues. The CDR3 region is CASSLSSGGLHTDTQYF. In nucleotides, the CDR3 is TGTGCCAGCAGCTTATCTAGCGGGGGCCTGCACACAGATACGCAGTATTTT.

This clone was detected only a few times. The chain has TRBV12-5 and TRBJ1-2, with D maybe TRBD1 (6 bases). The CDR3 is made up of 13 amino acids. Deletions cut 5 bases from V and 6 bases from J, with 13 bases between. In germline, CDR1 is LGHNT, CDR2 FRNRAP. The CDR3 coding sequence is TGTGCTAGTGGTCCGACAGGCATGAATGGCTACACCTTC. The encoded protein is CASGPTGMNGYTF.

This chain links TRBV6-1 with TRBJ2-3; tentative D call: TRBD2 (5 bases). CDR1 is MNHNS and CDR2 is SASEGT in the germline V gene. The CDR3 has 15 amino acids. Trimming cost V 2 bases and J 4 bases, with 13 bases left between them. CDR3 nucleotides: TGTGCCAGCAGTGAAATCAGTAGGAGGTCAGATACGCAGTATTTT. Translated: CASSEISRRSDTQYF.